This TCR beta chain derives from a study of T cell responses to AZD1222 COVID-19 vaccine. Study results and limitations: Clonal diversity may have been underestimated, and the donors were mostly white British, with more females than males.

The CDR3 consists of 15 residues. V was shortened by 2 bases and J by 8 bases, with 21 bases between the two germline ends. The germline gives CDR1 GTSNPN, CDR2 SVGIG (reference sequence). Concerning this clone itself: Its antigen is not known.

Produced via immunoSEQ multiplex PCR; TCRdb's table is partial and in-frame only. Of around 99,000 clones listed, roughly 89% were seen once; the top ten hold approximately 22%. The material was peripheral blood, obtained on day 0 of AZD1222 vaccination. The TCR sequence derives from an adult in good health. The V and J genes are TRBV30 and TRBJ1-2; possibly TRBD1 for D (6 bases). The CDR3 region has the DNA TGTGCCTGGAGTCGCGAACCACCACAGGGTGAAGGCTACACCTTC. Translating it yields CAWSREPPQGEGYTF.